The present T cell receptor (beta chain) was sequenced within a study of OX40 agonist ivuxolimab in advanced cancers. Profiling relied on immunoSEQ multiplex PCR, and the TCRdb table lists in-frame clones only, not all of them. The sample lists tens of thousands of clones, approximately 93% occurring once. This sequence was found in an adult with an advanced solid tumor such as melanoma, head and neck, liver or kidney cancer. Sequences were derived from CD4+ or CD8+ T cells sorted from blood, sampled in a trial of the OX40 agonist ivuxolimab.

CDR3 sequence reads: CASVPGQGAREQYF. The CDR3 DNA sequence: TGTGCTAGTGTTCCGGGACAGGGGGCTCGAGAGCAGTACTTC. The genes are TRBV12-5 and TRBJ2-7; 12 nucleotides agree with TRBD1. This CDR3 comprises 14 residues. Unmatched junction bases numbered 8, after V lost 7 bases and J lost 7 bases. Germline CDR1 is LGHNT and CDR2 is FRNRAP.